Shown below are 5 T cell receptor beta chains from a single sample sequenced in a study of blood T cell repertoires in COVID-19. TCRdb's copy holds only in-frame clones and misses some; the assay was immunoSEQ multiplex PCR. This sample carries hundreds of thousands of clones, roughly 88% of them seen once, and the ten largest clones take 0.7%. What was sequenced was peripheral blood. The receptors shown here come from a human donor in a cohort sampled during active COVID-19.

This chain links TRBV7-9 with TRBJ2-7; 9 bases map to TRBD1. V was clipped by 4 bases and J by 3 bases; unmatched bases: 10. CDR3 length: 16 residues. Per the germline V gene, CDR1 is SEHNR and CDR2 is FQNEAQ (reference sequence). CDR3: CASSSPPGQGLYEQYF. CDR3 coding DNA: TGTGCCAGCAGCTCGCCTCCGGGACAGGGCCTCTACGAGCAGTACTTC.

This chain joins TRBV7-2 and TRBJ2-7, with D maybe TRBD2 (6 bases). Trimming removed 4 bases at V and 0 bases at J, with 13 bases between. Germline-derived CDR1 and CDR2 are SGHTA and FQGNSA. The CDR3 runs to 15 residues. The CDR3 protein is CASSSGLRRSYEQYF. Written as DNA, the CDR3 is TGTGCCAGCAGCTCGGGACTTCGGCGCTCCTACGAGCAGTACTTC.

V gene TRBV12-5 combines with J gene TRBJ2-6; D uncertain. The CDR3 is made up of 17 amino acids. Germline V CDR1 and CDR2: LGHNT, FRNRAP. The V and J ends lost 1 base and 0 bases respectively, with 10 bases between them. In DNA, the CDR3 is TGTGCTAGTGGTTTGGCTACGACTCACTCTGGGGCCAACGTCCTGACTTTC. Translating gives CASGLATTHSGANVLTF.

V and J are TRBV6-2 or TRBV6-3 and TRBJ2-1, with 9 bases fitting TRBD2. Germline CDR1 reads MNHEY; CDR2 reads SVGEGT. The V gene end was trimmed by 5 bases and the J gene end by 5 bases; junction bases not matched to a gene: 10. The CDR3 covers 16 residues. The CDR3, as DNA: TGTGCCAGCAGTAAAATAGCGGGAGTGGTTCACAATGAGCAGTTCTTC. Translated: CASSKIAGVVHNEQFF.

The rearrangement joins TRBV9 to TRBJ2-7; 7 bases match TRBD1. This CDR3 comprises 15 residues. The germline V gene has CDR1 SGDLS and CDR2 YYNGEE. V was pared by 1 base and J by 8 bases, with 12 bases of the junction left unmatched. The CDR3 sequence is CASSVYEKTGYQQYF. In DNA form, the CDR3 reads TGTGCCAGCAGCGTATACGAGAAGACAGGGTACCAGCAGTACTTC.